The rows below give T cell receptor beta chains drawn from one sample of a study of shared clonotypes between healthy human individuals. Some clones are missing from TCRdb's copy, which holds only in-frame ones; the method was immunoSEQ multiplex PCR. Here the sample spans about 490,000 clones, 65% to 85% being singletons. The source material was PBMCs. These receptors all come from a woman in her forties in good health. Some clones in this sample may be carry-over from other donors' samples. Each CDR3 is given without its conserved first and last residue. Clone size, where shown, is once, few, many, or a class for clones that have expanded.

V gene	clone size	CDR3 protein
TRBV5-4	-	ASSLGQGANGYT
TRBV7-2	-	ASSLYNPRGTEAF
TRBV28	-	ASSKRQGAQPQH
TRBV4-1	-	ASSQLSNQPQH
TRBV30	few	AGRRSYEQY
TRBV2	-	ASSEEVASTDTQY
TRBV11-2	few	ASSLAGLLKGGEQY
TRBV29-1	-	SVRGRTGVETQY
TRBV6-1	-	ASSATFYEQF
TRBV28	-	ASSHSRGDYGYT
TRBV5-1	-	ASSGQGHYEQY
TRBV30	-	AWSAVNYGYT
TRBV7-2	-	ASSPVVGSSYEQY
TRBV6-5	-	ASRGLAYEQY
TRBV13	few	ASSFGGQGEKLF
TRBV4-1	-	ASSQDRALTGELF
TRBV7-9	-	ASSPGLAGAEQY
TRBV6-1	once	ASSERLAGGTDTQY
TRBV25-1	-	ASSDQIRGRGNEQF
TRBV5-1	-	ASSVALGTSGQETQY
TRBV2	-	ASVPGYNEQF
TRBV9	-	ASSVAPSPSYEQY
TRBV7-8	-	ASSMYRGQNTGELF
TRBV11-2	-	ASSFGRGTGELF
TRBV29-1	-	SAGQSTNEKLF
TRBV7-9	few	ASSPPRAGGHTEQY
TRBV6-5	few	ASSYLSSGSSGELF
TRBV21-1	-	ASAHLNEQF
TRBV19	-	ASSIIGTGAYEQY
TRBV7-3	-	ASSLQGINEQF
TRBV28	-	ASSFIDYGYT
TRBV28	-	ASRSTPFDTDTQY
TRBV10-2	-	ASSYGTGLEKLF
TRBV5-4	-	ASSTGGSQETQY
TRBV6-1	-	ASSQQGINNQPQH
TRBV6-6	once	ASLGGQGSYEQY
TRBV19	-	ASSIETGGHYEQY
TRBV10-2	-	ASRGTIYNEQF
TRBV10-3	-	AISEYREGYEQY
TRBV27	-	ASSRAGEAEGYT
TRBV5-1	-	ASSPDSGSYNEQF
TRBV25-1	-	ASSHQTGEAYGYT
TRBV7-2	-	ASKPTSTSGYNEQF